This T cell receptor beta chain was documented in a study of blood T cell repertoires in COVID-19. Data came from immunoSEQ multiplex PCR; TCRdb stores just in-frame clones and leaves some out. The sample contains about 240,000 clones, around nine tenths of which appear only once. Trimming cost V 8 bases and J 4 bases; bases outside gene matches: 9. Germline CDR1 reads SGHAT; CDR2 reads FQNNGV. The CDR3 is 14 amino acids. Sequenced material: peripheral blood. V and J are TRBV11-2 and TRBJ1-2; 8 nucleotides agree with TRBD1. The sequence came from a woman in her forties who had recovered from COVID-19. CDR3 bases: TGTGCCAGCGGGTCAGGGGGCACTGGCTATGGCTACACCTTC. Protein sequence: CASGSGGTGYGYTF.